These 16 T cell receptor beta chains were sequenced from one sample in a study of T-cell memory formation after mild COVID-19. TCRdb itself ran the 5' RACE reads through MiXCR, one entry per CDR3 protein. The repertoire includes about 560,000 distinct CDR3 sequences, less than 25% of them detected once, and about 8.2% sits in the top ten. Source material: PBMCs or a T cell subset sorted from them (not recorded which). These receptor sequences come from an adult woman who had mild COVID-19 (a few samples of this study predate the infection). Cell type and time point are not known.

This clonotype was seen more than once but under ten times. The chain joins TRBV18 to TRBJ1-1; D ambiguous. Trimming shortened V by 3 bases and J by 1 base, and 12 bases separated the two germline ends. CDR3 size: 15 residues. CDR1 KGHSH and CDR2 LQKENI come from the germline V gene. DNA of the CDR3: TGTGCCAGCTCACCCCTCTACAGTTCGAACACTGAAGCTTTCTTT. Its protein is CASSPLYSSNTEAFF. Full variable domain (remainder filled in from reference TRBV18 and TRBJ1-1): NAGVMQNPRHLVRRRGQEARLRCSPMKGHSHVYWYRQLPEEGLKFMVYLQKENIIDESGMPKERFSAEFPKEGPSILRIQQVVRGDSAAYFCASSPLYSSNTEAFFGQGTRLTVV.

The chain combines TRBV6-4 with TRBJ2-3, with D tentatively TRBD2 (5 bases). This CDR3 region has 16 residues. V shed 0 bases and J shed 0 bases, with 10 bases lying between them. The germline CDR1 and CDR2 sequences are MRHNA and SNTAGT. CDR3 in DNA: TGTGCCAGCAGTGACTCGTCCGGAGGCAGCACAGATACGCAGTATTTT. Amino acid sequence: CASSDSSGGSTDTQYF.

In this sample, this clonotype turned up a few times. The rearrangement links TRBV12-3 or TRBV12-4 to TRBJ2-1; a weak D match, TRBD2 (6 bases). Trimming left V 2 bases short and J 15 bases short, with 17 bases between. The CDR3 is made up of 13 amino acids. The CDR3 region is CASSLNRRGLGFF. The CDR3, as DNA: TGTGCCAGCAGTTTAAATCGGAGGGGCCTTGGGTTCTTC.

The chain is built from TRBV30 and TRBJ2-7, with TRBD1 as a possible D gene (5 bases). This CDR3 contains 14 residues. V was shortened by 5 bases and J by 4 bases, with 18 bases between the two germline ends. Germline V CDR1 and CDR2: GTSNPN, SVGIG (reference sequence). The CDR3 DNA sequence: TGTGCCTGGGGCGGTGTGCAGGGATCTTACGAGCAGTACTTC. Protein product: CAWGGVQGSYEQYF. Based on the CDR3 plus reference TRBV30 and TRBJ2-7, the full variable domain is SQTIHQWPATLVQPVGSPLSLECTVEGTSNPNLYWYRQAAGRGLQLLFYSVGIGQISSEVPQNLSASRPQDRQFILSSKKLLLSDSGFYLCAWGGVQGSYEQYFGPGTRLTVT.

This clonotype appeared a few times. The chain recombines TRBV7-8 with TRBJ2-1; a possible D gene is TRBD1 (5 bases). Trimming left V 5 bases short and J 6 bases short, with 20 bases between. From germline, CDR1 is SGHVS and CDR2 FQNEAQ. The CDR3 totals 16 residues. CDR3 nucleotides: TGTGCCAGCAGCCTCCTTGGCCCCAGGGCAGGCAATGAGCAGTTCTTC. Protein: CASSLLGPRAGNEQFF.

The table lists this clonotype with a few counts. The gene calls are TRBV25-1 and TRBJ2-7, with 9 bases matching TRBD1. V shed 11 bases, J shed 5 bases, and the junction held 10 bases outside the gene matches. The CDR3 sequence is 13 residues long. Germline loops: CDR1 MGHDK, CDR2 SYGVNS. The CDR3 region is CAYARDREDEQYF. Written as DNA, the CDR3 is TGTGCCTACGCCCGGGACAGGGAGGACGAGCAGTACTTC.

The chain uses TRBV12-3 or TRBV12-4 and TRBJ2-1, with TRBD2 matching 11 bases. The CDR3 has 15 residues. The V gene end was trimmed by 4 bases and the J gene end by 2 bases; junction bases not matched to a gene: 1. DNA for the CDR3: TGTGCCAGCAGTTCTAGCGGGGGGCCCTACAATGAGCAGTTCTTC. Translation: CASSSSGGPYNEQFF.

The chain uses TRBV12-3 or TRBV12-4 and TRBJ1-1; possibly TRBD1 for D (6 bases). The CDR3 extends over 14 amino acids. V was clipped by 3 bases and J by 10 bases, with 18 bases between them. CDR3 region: CASSLGAGQSIAFF. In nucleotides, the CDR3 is TGTGCCAGCAGTTTGGGGGCGGGGCAGTCCATAGCTTTCTTT.

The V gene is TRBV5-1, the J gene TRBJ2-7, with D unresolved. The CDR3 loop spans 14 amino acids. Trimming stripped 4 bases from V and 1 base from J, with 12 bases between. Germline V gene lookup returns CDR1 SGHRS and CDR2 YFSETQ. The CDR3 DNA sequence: TGCGCCAGCAGCCCCAGAACGTTATCCTACGAGCAGTACTTC. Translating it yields CASSPRTLSYEQYF. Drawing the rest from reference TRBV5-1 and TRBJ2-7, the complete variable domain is KAGVTQTPRYLIKTRGQQVTLSCSPISGHRSVSWYQQTPGQGLQFLFEYFSETQRNKGNFPGRFSGRQFSNSRSEMNVSTLELGDSALYLCASSPRTLSYEQYFGPGTRLTVT.

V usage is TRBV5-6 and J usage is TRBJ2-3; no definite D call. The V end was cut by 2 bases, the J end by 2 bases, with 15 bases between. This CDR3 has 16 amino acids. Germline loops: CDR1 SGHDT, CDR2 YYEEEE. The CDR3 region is CASSFARLSSTDTQYF. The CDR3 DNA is TGTGCCAGCAGCTTCGCGCGACTTTCCTCCACAGATACGCAGTATTTT.

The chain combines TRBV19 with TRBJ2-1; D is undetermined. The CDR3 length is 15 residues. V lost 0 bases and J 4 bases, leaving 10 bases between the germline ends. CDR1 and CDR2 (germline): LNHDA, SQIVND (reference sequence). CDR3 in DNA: TGTGCCAGTAGTATAGATAAGGGCCTGTACAATGAGCAGTTCTTC. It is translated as CASSIDKGLYNEQFF.

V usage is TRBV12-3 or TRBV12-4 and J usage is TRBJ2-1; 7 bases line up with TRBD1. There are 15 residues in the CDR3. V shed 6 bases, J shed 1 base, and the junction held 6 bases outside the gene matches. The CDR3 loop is CASRGDSPSYNEQFF. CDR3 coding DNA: TGTGCCAGCAGGGGGGACAGCCCTTCCTACAATGAGCAGTTCTTC.

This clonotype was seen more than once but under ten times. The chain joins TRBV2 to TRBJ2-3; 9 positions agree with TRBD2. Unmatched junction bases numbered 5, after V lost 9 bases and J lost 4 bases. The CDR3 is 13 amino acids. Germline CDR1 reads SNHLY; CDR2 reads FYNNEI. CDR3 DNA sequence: TGTGCCAGTTTAGCGGGAGATGCAGATACGCAGTATTTT. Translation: CASLAGDADTQYF.

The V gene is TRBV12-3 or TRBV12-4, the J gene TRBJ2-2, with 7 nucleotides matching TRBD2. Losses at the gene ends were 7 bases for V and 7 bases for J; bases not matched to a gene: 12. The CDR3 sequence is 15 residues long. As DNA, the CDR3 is TGTGCCAGCACCATCGGGACTACCCGGGGCGGGGAGCTGTTTTTT. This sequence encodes CASTIGTTRGGELFF.

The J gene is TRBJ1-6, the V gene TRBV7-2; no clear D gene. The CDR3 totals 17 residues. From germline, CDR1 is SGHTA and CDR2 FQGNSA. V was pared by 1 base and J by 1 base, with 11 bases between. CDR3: CASSLVGGVSYNSPLHF. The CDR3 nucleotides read TGTGCCAGCAGCTTAGTAGGCGGGGTATCCTATAATTCACCCCTCCACTTT.

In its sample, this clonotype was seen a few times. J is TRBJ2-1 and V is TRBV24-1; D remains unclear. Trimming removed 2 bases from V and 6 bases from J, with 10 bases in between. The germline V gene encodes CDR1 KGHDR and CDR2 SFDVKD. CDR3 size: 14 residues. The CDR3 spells CATSDYLGSNEQFF. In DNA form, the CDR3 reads TGTGCCACCAGTGATTATTTGGGTTCCAATGAGCAGTTCTTC.